The 13 T cell receptor beta chains listed next were all sequenced from one sample in a study of blood T cell repertoires in COVID-19. Libraries were prepared by immunoSEQ multiplex PCR; TCRdb keeps only in-frame clonotypes and omits some of them. In the table there are roughly 40,000 clones, roughly 88% of which are singletons. The sequenced sample was peripheral blood. Receptor source: a middle-aged woman with acute or convalescent COVID-19.

The chain has TRBV3-1 (or the pseudogene TRBV3-2) and TRBJ2-6, with 11 bases matching TRBD1. The V and J ends lost 2 bases and 0 bases, in that order; junction bases with no gene match: 9. From germline, CDR1 is LGHDT and CDR2 YNNKEL (reference sequence). The CDR3 length is 20 residues. CDR3 sequence reads: CASSQRTGGATFSGANVLTF. CDR3 nucleotide sequence: TGTGCCAGCAGCCAAAGGACAGGGGGCGCTACCTTCTCTGGGGCCAACGTCCTGACTTTC.

The rearrangement links TRBV7-2 to TRBJ2-1; D is unclear. The CDR3 contains 14 residues. V lost 6 bases and J lost 8, with 17 bases in between. Per germline, CDR1 SGHTA and CDR2 FQGNSA. CDR3 nucleotide sequence: TGTGCCAGCAGTTTCCGGGTTGCGTTCGATGAGCAGTTCTTC. Protein: CASSFRVAFDEQFF. Full variable domain (remainder filled in from reference TRBV7-2 and TRBJ2-1): GAGVSQSPSNKVTEKGKDVELRCDPISGHTALYWYRQSLGQGLEFLIYFQGNSAPDKSGLPSDRFSAERTGGSVSTLTIQRTQQEDSAVYLCASSFRVAFDEQFFGPGTRLTVL.

In this sample, this clone turned up once. The rearrangement joins TRBV11-2 to TRBJ2-5; a possible D gene is TRBD1 (6 bases). The germline V gene has CDR1 SGHAT and CDR2 FQNNGV. The CDR3 is 13 amino acids. The V end lost 0 bases, the J end lost 5 bases, and 7 bases lay between the germline ends. CDR3: CASSLDGGETQYF. The CDR3 DNA reads TGTGCCAGCAGCTTAGATGGGGGCGAGACCCAGTACTTC. The variable domain in full, with the rest retrieved from reference TRBV11-2 and TRBJ2-5, is EAGVAQSPRYKIIEKRQSVAFWCNPISGHATLYWYQQILGQGPKLLIQFQNNGVVDDSQLPKDRFSAERLKGVDSTLKIQPAKLEDSAVYLCASSLDGGETQYFGPGTRLLVL.

The chain uses TRBV28 and TRBJ1-2; TRBD1 might be the D (5 bases). The V end lost 8 bases, the J end lost 5 bases, and 15 bases lay between the germline ends. This CDR3 region has 13 residues. The germline gives CDR1 MDHEN, CDR2 SYDVKM. For the CDR3, the DNA is TGTGCCAGCTTTCCTCCCCAGGGTTATGGCTACACCTTC. It encodes CASFPPQGYGYTF.

This sequence joins TRBV7-2 and TRBJ2-7; D call uncertain. CDR3 size: 16 residues. Germline lookup yields CDR1 SGHTA and CDR2 FQGNSA. Trimming removed 0 bases from V and 2 bases from J, with 14 bases in between. Written as DNA, the CDR3 is TGTGCCAGCAGCTTAGCATCCCCCGCAGATGCCTACGAGCAGTACTTC. It yields the protein CASSLASPADAYEQYF. The full variable domain, with the rest looked up from reference TRBV7-2 and TRBJ2-7, is GAGVSQSPSNKVTEKGKDVELRCDPISGHTALYWYRQSLGQGLEFLIYFQGNSAPDKSGLPSDRFSAERTGGSVSTLTIQRTQQEDSAVYLCASSLASPADAYEQYFGPGTRLTVT.

For the CDR3, the DNA is TGTGCCTGGGGGACAGGGCAAGGGGGCTACACCTTC. This translates into CAWGTGQGGYTF. The V and J genes are TRBV30 and TRBJ1-2; TRBD1 agrees at 9 bases. After removal of 5 bases from V and 8 bases from J, the junction contained 6 bases not matched to a gene. CDR1 is GTSNPN and CDR2 is SVGIG in the germline V gene (reference sequence). The CDR3 runs to 12 residues.

J is TRBJ1-5 and V is TRBV27; D remains ambiguous. Germline CDR1 reads MNHEY; CDR2 reads SMNVEV (reference sequence). The CDR3 has 13 residues. Deletions cut 8 bases from V and 3 bases from J, with 11 bases between. Here the CDR3 reads CASGSGDNQPQHF. In DNA, the CDR3 is TGTGCCAGCGGGTCAGGCGACAATCAGCCCCAGCATTTT.

This rearrangement joins TRBV29-1 to TRBJ1-2; 8 bases match TRBD1. Looked up from germline, CDR1 is SQVTM and CDR2 is ANQGSEA. This CDR3 has 13 amino acids. Germline trimming cut 0 bases from V and 8 bases from J; bases unmatched to any gene: 5. The CDR3 sequence is CSVEDDQGAGYTF. The CDR3 DNA reads as TGCAGCGTTGAAGATGACCAGGGGGCAGGCTACACCTTC. Complete variable domain (other parts from reference TRBV29-1 and TRBJ1-2): SAVISQKPSRDICQRGTSLTIQCQVDSQVTMMFWYRQQPGQSLTLIATANQGSEATYESGFVIDKFPISRPNLTFSTLTVSNMSPEDSSIYLCSVEDDQGAGYTFGSGTRLTVV.

The rearrangement links TRBV5-6 to TRBJ2-3; 8 bases are a match to TRBD1. This CDR3 is built from 13 residues. The J segment lost 4 bases and the V segment lost 4 bases, leaving 2 bases of the junction unmatched. Germline CDR1 SGHDT, CDR2 YYEEEE. The CDR3 region has the DNA TGTGCCAGCAGCCCGACAGGGGCAGATACGCAGTATTTT. Translated: CASSPTGADTQYF.

This clone occurred once. J is TRBJ2-5 and V is TRBV6-1; TRBD2 aligns across 13 bases. This CDR3 has 17 residues. CDR1 MNHNS and CDR2 SASEGT come from the germline V gene. Trimming removed 6 bases from V and 5 bases from J; junction bases left unmatched: 12. The CDR3 DNA reads as TGTGCCAGCAGCGAAACTAGCGGGGGGGCCTATGGGGAGACCCAGTACTTC. Its protein is CASSETSGGAYGETQYF.

This chain uses TRBV19 with TRBJ2-1; tentatively, D is TRBD2 (5 bases). Germline CDR1 LNHDA, CDR2 SQIVND (reference sequence). This CDR3 is built from 14 residues. V lost 5 bases to trimming and J lost 5 bases, with 13 bases between them. CDR3 region: CASSGWSGHNEQFF. In DNA form, the CDR3 reads TGTGCCAGTAGTGGGTGGAGCGGACACAATGAGCAGTTCTTC. Supplemented by reference TRBV19 and TRBJ2-1, the full variable domain reads DGGITQSPKYLFRKEGQNVTLSCEQNLNHDAMYWYRQDPGQGLRLIYYSQIVNDFQKGDIAEGYSVSREKKESFPLTVTSAQKNPTAFYLCASSGWSGHNEQFFGPGTRLTVL.

This clone showed up just once. The V and J genes are TRBV29-1 and TRBJ2-3, with 10 nucleotides matching TRBD1. Germline lookup yields CDR1 SQVTM and CDR2 ANQGSEA. The CDR3 loop spans 14 amino acids. The V and J ends lost 4 bases and 3 bases, in that order; junction bases with no gene match: 4. This CDR3 is CSVGTGGRTDTQYF. Written as DNA, the CDR3 is TGCAGCGTTGGGACAGGGGGTAGGACAGATACGCAGTATTTT.

This chain joins TRBV29-1 and TRBJ1-1; D not certain. The CDR3 sequence is 13 residues long. V dropped 7 bases and J dropped 6 bases, with 18 bases sitting between them. Looked up from germline, CDR1 is SQVTM and CDR2 is ANQGSEA. The CDR3 DNA follows: TGCAGCGCTGGTCGGGGAGAGGGAGCTGAAGCTTTCTTT. Translated: CSAGRGEGAEAFF.